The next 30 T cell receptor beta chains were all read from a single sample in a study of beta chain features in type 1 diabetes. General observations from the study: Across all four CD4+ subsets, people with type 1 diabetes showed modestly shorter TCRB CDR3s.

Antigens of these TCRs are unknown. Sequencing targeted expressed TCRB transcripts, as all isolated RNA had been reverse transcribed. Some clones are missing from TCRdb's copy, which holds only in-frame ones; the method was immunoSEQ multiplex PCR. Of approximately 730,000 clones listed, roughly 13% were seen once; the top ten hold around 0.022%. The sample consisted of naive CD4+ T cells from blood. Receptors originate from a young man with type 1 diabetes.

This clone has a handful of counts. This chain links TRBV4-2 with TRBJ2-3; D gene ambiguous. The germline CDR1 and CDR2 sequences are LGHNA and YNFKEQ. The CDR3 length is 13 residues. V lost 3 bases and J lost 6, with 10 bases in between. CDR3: CASSQPSPDTQYF. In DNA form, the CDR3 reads TGTGCCAGCAGCCAGCCTTCCCCGGATACGCAGTATTTT.

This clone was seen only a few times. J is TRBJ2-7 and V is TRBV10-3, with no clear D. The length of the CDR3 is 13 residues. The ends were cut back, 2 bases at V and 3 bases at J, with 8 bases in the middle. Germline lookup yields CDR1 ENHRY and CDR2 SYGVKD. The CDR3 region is CAISEMASYEQYF. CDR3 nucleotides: TGTGCCATCAGTGAGATGGCTAGCTACGAGCAGTACTTC.

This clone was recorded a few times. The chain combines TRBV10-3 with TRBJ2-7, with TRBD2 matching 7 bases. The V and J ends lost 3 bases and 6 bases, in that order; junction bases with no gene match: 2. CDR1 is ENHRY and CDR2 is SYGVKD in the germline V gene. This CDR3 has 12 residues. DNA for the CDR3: TGTGCCATCAGTGACGGGGAGGGCGAGCAGTACTTC. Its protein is CAISDGEGEQYF.

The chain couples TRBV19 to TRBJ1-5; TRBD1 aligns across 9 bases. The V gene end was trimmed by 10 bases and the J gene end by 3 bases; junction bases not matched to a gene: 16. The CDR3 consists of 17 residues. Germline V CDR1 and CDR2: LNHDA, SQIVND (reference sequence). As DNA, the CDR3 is TGTGCCACCTGGGACAGGGTTAGAATCGGGCCCAATCAGCCCCAGCATTTT. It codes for CATWDRVRIGPNQPQHF.

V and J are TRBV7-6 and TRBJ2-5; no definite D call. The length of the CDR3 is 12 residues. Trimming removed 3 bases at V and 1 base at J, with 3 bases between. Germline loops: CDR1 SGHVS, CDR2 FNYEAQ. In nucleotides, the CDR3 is TGTGCCAGCAGCTTCGCCCAAGAGACCCAGTACTTC. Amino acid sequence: CASSFAQETQYF.

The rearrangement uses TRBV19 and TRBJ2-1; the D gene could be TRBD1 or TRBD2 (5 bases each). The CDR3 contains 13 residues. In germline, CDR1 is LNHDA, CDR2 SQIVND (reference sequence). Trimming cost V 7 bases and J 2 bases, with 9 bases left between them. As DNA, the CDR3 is TGTGCCAGTAACCCGGGACCCTACAATGAGCAGTTCTTC. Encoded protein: CASNPGPYNEQFF.

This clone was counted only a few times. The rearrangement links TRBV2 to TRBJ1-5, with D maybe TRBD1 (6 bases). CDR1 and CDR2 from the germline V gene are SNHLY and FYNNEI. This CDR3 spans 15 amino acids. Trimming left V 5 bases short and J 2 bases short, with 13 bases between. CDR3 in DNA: TGTGCCAGCAGTTGGGGGGCTCAGGGCAATCAGCCCCAGCATTTT. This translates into CASSWGAQGNQPQHF.

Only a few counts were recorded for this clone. The CDR3 region is CASSQDWLAGFTDTQYF. The CDR3 DNA follows: TGCGCCAGCAGCCAAGACTGGCTAGCGGGGTTTACAGATACGCAGTATTTT. This rearrangement joins TRBV4-1 to TRBJ2-3; 9 bases match TRBD2. V lost 0 bases, J lost 3 bases, and 7 bases stayed unmatched. Germline lookup yields CDR1 MGHRA and CDR2 YSYEKL. This CDR3 region has 17 residues.

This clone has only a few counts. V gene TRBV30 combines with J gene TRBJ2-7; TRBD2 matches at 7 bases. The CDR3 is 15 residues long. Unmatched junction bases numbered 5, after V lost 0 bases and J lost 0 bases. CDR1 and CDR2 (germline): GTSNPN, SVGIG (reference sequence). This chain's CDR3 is CAWSVSGKSSYEQYF. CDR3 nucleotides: TGTGCCTGGAGTGTAAGCGGGAAGAGCTCCTACGAGCAGTACTTC.

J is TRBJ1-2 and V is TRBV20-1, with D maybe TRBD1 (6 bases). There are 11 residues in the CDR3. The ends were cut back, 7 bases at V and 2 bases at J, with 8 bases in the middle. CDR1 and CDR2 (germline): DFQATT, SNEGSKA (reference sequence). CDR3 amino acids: CSGTDNYGYTF. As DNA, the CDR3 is TGCAGTGGGACAGACAACTATGGCTACACCTTC.

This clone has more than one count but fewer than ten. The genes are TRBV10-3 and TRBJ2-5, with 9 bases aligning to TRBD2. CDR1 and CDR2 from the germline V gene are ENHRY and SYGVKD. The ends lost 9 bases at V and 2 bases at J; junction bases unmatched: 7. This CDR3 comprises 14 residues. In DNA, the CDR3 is TGTGCCATTAGGACTAGCGATTCTCAAGAGACCCAGTACTTC. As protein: CAIRTSDSQETQYF.

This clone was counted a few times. The CDR3 protein is CASRRTNSPLHF. The CDR3 bases are TGTGCCAGCAGGCGGACTAATTCACCCCTCCACTTT. V is TRBV6-5 and J is TRBJ1-6; D is uncertain. V lost 6 bases and J 6 bases, leaving 6 bases between the germline ends. Germline V gene data show CDR1 as MNHEY and CDR2 as SVGAGI. The CDR3 runs 12 residues.

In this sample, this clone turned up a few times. CDR3 amino acids: CASSSGQGDTEAFF. CDR3 sequence (DNA): TGTGCCAGCAGTTCGGGACAGGGGGACACTGAAGCTTTCTTT. V gene TRBV6-6 combines with J gene TRBJ1-1, with 11 bases lining up with TRBD1. Germline CDR1 MNHNY, CDR2 SVGAGI (reference sequence). The CDR3 covers 14 residues. Unmatched junction bases numbered 1, after V lost 4 bases and J lost 3 bases.

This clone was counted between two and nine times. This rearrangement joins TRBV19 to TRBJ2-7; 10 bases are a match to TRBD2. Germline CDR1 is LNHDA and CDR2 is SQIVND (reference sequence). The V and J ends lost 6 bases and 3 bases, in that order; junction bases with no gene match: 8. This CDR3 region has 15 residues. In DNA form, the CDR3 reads TGTGCCAGTAGCACGCTACTAGCGGGACTCTACGAGCAGTACTTC. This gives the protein CASSTLLAGLYEQYF.

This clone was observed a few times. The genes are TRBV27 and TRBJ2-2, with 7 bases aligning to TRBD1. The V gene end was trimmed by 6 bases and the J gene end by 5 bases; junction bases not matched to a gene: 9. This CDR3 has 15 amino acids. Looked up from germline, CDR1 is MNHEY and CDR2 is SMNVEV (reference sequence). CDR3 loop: CASRTRQGGTGELFF. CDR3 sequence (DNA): TGTGCCAGCAGAACAAGACAGGGCGGAACCGGGGAGCTGTTTTTT.

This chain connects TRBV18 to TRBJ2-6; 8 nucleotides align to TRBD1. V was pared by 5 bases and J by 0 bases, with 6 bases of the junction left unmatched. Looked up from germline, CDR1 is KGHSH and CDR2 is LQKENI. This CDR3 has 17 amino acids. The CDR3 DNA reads TGTGCCAGCTCATGGGGACAGGCTAGCTCTGGGGCCAACGTCCTGACTTTC. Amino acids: CASSWGQASSGANVLTF.

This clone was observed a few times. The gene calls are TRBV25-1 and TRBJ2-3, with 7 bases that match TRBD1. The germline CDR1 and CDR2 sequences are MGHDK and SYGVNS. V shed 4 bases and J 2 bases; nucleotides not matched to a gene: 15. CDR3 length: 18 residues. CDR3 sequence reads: CASSGSPGTDPLTDTQYF. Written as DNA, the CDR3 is TGTGCCAGCAGTGGGTCCCCCGGGACAGATCCTCTCACAGATACGCAGTATTTT.

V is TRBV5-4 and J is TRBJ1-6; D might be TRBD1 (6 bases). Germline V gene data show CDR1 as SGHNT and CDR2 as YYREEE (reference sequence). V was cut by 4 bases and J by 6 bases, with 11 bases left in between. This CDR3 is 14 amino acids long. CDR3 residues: CASSVGQLNSPLHF. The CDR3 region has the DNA TGTGCCAGCAGCGTCGGACAGCTTAATTCACCCCTCCACTTT.

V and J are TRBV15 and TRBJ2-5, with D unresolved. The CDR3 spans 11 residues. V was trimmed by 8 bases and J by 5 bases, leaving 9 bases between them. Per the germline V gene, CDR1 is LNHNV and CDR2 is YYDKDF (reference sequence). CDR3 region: CATVIGETQYF. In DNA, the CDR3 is TGTGCCACCGTAATAGGGGAGACCCAGTACTTC.

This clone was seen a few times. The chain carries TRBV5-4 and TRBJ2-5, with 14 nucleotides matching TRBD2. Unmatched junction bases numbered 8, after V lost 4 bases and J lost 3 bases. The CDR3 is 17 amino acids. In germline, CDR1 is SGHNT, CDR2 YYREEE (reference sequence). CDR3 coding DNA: TGTGCCAGCAGCGACACACCGGGACTAGCGGGGGAAGAGACCCAGTACTTC. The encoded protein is CASSDTPGLAGEETQYF. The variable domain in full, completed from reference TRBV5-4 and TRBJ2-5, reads ETGVTQSPTHLIKTRGQQVTLRCSSQSGHNTVSWYQQALGQGPQFIFQYYREEENGRGNFPPRFSGLQFPNYSSELNVNALELDDSALYLCASSDTPGLAGEETQYFGPGTRLLVL.

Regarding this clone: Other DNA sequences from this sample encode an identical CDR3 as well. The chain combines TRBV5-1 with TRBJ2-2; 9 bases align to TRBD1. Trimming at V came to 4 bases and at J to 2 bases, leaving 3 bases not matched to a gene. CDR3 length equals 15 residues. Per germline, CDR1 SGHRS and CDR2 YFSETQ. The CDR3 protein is CASSPGQGNTGELFF. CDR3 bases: TGCGCCAGCAGCCCGGGACAGGGTAACACCGGGGAGCTGTTTTTT.

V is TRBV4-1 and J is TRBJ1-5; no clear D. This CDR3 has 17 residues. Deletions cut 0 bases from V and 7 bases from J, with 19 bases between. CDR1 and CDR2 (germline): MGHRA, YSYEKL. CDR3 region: CASSQDISTWRIQPQHF. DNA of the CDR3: TGCGCCAGCAGCCAAGATATCTCGACTTGGAGGATCCAGCCCCAGCATTTT.

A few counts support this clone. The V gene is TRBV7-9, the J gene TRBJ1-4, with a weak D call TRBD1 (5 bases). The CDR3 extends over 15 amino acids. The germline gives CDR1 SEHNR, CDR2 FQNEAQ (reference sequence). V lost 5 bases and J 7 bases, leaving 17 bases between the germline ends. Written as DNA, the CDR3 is TGTGCCAGCAGCCCCCAAGGGACTTTTTCTGAAAAACTGTTTTTT. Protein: CASSPQGTFSEKLFF.

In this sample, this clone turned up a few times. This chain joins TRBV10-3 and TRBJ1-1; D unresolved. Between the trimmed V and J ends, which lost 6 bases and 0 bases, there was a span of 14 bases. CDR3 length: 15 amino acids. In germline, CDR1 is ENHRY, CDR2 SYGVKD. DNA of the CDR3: TGTGCCATCAGGAGCCTCGGACGGTTGAACACTGAAGCTTTCTTT. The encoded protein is CAIRSLGRLNTEAFF.

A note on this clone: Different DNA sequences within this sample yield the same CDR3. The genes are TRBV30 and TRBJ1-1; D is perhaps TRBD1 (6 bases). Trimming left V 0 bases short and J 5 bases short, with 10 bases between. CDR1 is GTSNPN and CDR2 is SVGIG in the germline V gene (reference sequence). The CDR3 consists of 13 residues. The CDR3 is CAWSVGGWTEAFF. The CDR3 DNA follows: TGTGCCTGGAGTGTAGGGGGGTGGACTGAAGCTTTCTTT. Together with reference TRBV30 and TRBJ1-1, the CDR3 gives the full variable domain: SQTIHQWPATLVQPVGSPLSLECTVEGTSNPNLYWYRQAAGRGLQLLFYSVGIGQISSEVPQNLSASRPQDRQFILSSKKLLLSDSGFYLCAWSVGGWTEAFFGQGTRLTVV.

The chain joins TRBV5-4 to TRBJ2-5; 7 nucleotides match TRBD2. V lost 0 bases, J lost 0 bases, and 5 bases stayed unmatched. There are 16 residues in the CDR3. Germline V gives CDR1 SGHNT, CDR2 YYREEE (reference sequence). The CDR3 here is CASSLVGRGYQETQYF. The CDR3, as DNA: TGTGCCAGCAGCTTGGTGGGGCGGGGGTACCAAGAGACCCAGTACTTC.

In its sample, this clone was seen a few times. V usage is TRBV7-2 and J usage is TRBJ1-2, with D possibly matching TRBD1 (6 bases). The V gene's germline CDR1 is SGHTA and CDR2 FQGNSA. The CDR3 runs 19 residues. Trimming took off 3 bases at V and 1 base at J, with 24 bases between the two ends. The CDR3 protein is CASSFTGYSRQDGNYGYTF. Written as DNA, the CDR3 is TGTGCCAGCAGCTTTACCGGTTATAGCCGACAGGACGGTAACTATGGCTACACCTTC.

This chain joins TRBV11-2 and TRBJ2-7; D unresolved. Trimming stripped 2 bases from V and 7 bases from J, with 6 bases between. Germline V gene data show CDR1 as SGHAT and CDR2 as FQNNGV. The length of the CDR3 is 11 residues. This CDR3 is CASSLYVEQYF. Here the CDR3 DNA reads TGTGCCAGCAGCTTATACGTAGAGCAGTACTTC.

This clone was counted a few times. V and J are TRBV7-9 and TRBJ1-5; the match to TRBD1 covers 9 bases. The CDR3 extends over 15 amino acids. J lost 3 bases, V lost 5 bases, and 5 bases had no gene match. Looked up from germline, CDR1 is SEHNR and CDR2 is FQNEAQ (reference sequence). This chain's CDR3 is CASSRTGAYNQPQHF. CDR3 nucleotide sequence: TGTGCCAGCAGCCGGACAGGGGCCTACAATCAGCCCCAGCATTTT.

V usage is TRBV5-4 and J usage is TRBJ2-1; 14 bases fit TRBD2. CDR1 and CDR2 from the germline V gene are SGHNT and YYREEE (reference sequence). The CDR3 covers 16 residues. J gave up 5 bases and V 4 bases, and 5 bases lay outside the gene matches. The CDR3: CASSMGTSGGNNEQFF. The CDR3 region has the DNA TGTGCCAGCAGCATGGGGACTAGCGGGGGAAACAATGAGCAGTTCTTC.